This paragraph reports one T cell receptor (beta chain). Its antigen remains unidentified. The record has no base qualities; no much larger clone is one base away. The data originate from a study of T cells after posttransplantation cyclophosphamide listed by TCRdb under 2016. Turning to the overall study: Using TRB sequencing, the study followed how the T cell repertoire reconstituted after myeloablative bone marrow transplantation in which posttransplantation cyclophosphamide served as GVHD prophylaxis. Blood from every one of the approximately 37 PTCy patients who had 1-year posttransplant specimens underwent TRB sequencing. TRB sequencing was also done on up to roughly 3 additional blood samples from 2 to 5.2 years after transplant in 3 patients, and on pretransplant blood from several patients. Samples from around 37 PTCy-treated patients, along with samples from some 16 of their related bone marrow donors, underwent antigen receptor sequencing. TRA and TRB clonality were tightly correlated in several samples, so subsequent TCR analyses focused on TRB only. Public TRB sequences were checked against a database of over 3,500 sequences associated with responses to pathogens, tumor antigens, self-antigens and alloantigens. Beyond this particular receptor, the publication reports: The TRB repertoires of T cells infiltrating skin or the GI tract showed only limited overlap with the TRB repertoires found in blood. Across over 40 patients, TRB clonality was highly associated with recipient CMV seropositivity and CMV reactivation, and diversity in PTCy patients was similar to diversity in CNI/methotrexate controls. Donor-recipient similarity was low at 1-2 months but increased during the first year, and donor CD8+ memory clones often dominated later blood repertoires.

Taken from the germline V gene, the CDR1 and CDR2 loops are MDHEN and SYDVKM. The CDR3 runs 13 amino acids, cysteine and phenylalanine included. Just the 39-base CDR3 DNA is kept, in frame starting at base 1. V and J are truncated by 6 bases and 2 bases respectively, leaving an intervening sequence of 11 bases. TRB sequencing was run on genomic DNA with either the immunoSEQ assay at survey resolution or the hsTCRB kit. The paper's data handling went like this. Initial read processing used immunoSEQ software, and repertoire analyses used the LymphoSeq R package. Clonality was computed as 1 minus normalized Shannon entropy, and a Gini coefficient was also calculated for each TRB dataset. To infer phenotypes in unsorted samples, TRB sequences from sorted subsets of the recipient or donor were mapped onto unsorted samples from the same recipient. This immuneACCESS table, as held by TCRdb, lists in-frame sequences with V and J called but not all clones. Of the missing ones, under half trace to an unresolved V gene in checked studies; the others have no known cause. Clone size and V and J calls were adopted from that table, with D and trimming inferred from the DNA. For this sample the table gives tens of thousands of clones, of which about 91% were detected only once. The ten most abundant clones make up approximately 3.1% of the sample.

On the day of marrow donation, related bone marrow donors gave peripheral blood samples. Mononuclear cells from peripheral blood and bone marrow were separated by Ficoll-Hypaque density centrifugation and then cryopreserved. This chain is built from TRBV28 and TRBJ2-7; the D gene lacks a confident call. What was sequenced was PBMCs. This TCR was sampled from a woman aged 50 to 65 in good health and a related stem cell transplant donor. The DNA reads TGTGCCAGCAGAAGTCCTATCCCCTACGAGCAGTACTTC. Its protein reads: CASRSPIPYEQYF. The variable domain in full, with residues beyond the CDR3 obtained from the reference TRBV28 and TRBJ2-7 genes, is DVKVTQSSRYLVKRTGEKVFLECVQDMDHENMFWYRQDPGLGLRLIYFSYDVKMKEKGDIPEGYSVSREKKERFSLILESASTNQTSMYLCASRSPIPYEQYFGPGTRLTVT.